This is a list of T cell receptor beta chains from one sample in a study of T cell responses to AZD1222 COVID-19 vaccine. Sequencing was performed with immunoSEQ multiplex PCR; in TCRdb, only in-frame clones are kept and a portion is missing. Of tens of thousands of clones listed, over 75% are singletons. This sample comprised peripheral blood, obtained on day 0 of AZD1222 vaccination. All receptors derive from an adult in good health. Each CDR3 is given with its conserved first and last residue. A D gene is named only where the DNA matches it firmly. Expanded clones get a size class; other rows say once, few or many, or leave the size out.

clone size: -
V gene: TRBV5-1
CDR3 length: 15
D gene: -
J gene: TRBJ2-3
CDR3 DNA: TGCGCCAGCAGCTTGGGGTCTTCGCCCACAGATACGCAGTATTTT
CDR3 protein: CASSLGSSPTDTQYF

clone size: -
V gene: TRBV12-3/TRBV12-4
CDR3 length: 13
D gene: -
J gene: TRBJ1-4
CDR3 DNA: TGTGCCAGCAGTTCACAGGGTAATGAAAAACTGTTTTTT
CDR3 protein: CASSSQGNEKLFF

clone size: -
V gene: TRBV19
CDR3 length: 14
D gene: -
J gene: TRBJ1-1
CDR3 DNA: TGTGCCAGTAGTATAGCATCCGGGCCAACTGAAGCTTTCTTT
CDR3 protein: CASSIASGPTEAFF

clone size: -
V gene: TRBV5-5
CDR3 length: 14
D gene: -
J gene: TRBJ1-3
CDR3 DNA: TGTGCCAGCAGCTTGACAGGGACAGGAAACACCATATATTTT
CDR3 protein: CASSLTGTGNTIYF

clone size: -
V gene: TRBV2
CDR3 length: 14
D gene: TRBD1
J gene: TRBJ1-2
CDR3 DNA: TGTGCCAGCAGAGGACAGGGTGGGCCCTATGGCTACACCTTC
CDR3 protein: CASRGQGGPYGYTF

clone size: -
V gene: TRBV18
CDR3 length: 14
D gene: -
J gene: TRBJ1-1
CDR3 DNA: TGTGCCAGCTCACCATTGCCGAGGAACACTGAAGCTTTCTTT
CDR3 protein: CASSPLPRNTEAFF

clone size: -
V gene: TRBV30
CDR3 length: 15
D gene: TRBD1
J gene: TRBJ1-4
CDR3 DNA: TGTGCCTGGAGAGGGCAGGGGGCAACTAATGAAAAACTGTTTTTT
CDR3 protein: CAWRGQGATNEKLFF

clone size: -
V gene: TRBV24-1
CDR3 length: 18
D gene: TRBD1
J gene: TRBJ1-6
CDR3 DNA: TGTGCCACCAGCCCGTGGGACAGTCAAAGCCCCTATAATTCACCCCTCCACTTT
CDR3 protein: CATSPWDSQSPYNSPLHF

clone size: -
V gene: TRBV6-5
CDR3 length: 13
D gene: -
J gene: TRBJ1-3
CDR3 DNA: TGTGCCAGCAGAAGGGAAGCTGGAAACACCATATATTTT
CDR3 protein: CASRREAGNTIYF

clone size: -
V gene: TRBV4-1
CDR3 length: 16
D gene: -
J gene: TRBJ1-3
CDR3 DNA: TGCGCCAGCAGCCAAGTCCGGTCTACCTCTGGAAACACCATATATTTT
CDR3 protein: CASSQVRSTSGNTIYF

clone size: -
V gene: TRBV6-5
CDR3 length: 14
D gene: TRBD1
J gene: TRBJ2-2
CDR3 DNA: TGTGCCAGCAGTAGGACAGGGTTGGCCGGGGAGCTGTTTTTT
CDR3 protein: CASSRTGLAGELFF

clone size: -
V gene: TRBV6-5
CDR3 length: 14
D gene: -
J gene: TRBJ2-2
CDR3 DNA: TGTGCCAGCAGGTTACAGGGGAACACCGGGGAGCTGTTTTTT
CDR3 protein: CASRLQGNTGELFF

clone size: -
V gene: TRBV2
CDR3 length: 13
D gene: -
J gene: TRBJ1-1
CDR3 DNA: TGTGCCAGCACGGTTACGAGGAACACTGAAGCTTTCTTT
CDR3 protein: CASTVTRNTEAFF

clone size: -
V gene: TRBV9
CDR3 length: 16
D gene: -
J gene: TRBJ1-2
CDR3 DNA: TGTGCCAGCAGCGTAGATCCCGGACAGACCTTCTATGGCTACACCTTC
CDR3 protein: CASSVDPGQTFYGYTF

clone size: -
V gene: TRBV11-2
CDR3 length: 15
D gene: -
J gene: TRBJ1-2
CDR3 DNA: TGTGCCAGCAGCTTAGAGGTCAGGGAGGACTATGGCTACACCTTC
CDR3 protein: CASSLEVREDYGYTF

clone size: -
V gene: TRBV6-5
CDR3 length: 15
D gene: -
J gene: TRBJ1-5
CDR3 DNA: TGTGCCAGCAGACCGGGACCTTATAGCAATCAGCCCCAGCATTTT
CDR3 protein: CASRPGPYSNQPQHF

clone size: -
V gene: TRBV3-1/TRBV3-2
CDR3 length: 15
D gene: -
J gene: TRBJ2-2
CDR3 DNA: TGTGCCAGCAGCCAAGTCTTAGTAGCTACCGGGGAGCTGTTTTTT
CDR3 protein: CASSQVLVATGELFF

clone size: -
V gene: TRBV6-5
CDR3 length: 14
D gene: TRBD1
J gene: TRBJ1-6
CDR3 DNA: TGTGCCAGCAAGGGACAGGGGGGAAATTCACCCCTCCACTTT
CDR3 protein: CASKGQGGNSPLHF

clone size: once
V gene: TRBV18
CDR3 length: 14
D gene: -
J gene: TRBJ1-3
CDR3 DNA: TGTGCCAGCTCACCAGGGAGCTCTGGAAACACCATATATTTT
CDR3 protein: CASSPGSSGNTIYF

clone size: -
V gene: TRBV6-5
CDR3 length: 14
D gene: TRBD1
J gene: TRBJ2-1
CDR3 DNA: TGTGCCCACTCGGGACAGGGAGCCTTCAATGAGCAGTTCTTC
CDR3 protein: CAHSGQGAFNEQFF

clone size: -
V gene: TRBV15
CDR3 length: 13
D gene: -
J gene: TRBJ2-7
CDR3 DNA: TGTGCCACCAGTTCGGACATCGGAGGCGAGCAGTACTTC
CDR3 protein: CATSSDIGGEQYF

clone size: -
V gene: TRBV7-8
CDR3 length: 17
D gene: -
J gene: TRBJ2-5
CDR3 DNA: TGTGCCAGCCGACGGAGCCGGGGGAGAAGGCTCCAAGAGACCCAGTACTTC
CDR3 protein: CASRRSRGRRLQETQYF

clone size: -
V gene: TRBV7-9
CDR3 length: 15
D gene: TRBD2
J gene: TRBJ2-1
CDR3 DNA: TGTGCCAGCAGCTTGATAGCGGGGGCCTCCAATGAGCAGTTCTTC
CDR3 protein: CASSLIAGASNEQFF

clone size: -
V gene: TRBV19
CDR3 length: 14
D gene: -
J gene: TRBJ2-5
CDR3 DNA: TGTGCCAGTAGTCCGGGGGGCGCGGGGGAGACCCAGTACTTC
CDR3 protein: CASSPGGAGETQYF

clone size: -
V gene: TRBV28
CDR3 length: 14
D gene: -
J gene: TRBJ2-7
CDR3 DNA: TGTGCCAGCAGCCCCGAATGGCAAACCTACGAGCAGTACTTC
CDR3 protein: CASSPEWQTYEQYF

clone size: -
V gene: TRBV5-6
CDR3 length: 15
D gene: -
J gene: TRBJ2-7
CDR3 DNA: TGTGCCAGCAGCATGGGGGGCTTTTACTCCTACGAGCAGTACTTC
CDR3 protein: CASSMGGFYSYEQYF

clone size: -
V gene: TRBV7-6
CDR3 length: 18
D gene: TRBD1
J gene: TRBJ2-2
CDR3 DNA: TGTGCCAGCAGCTCTAAACCGGGACAGGGGTCTACCACCGGGGAGCTGTTTTTT
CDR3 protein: CASSSKPGQGSTTGELFF

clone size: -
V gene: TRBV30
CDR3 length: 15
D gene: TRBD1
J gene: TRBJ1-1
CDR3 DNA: TGTGCCTGGAGTGTATGGGGGACAGTGAACACTGAAGCTTTCTTT
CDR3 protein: CAWSVWGTVNTEAFF

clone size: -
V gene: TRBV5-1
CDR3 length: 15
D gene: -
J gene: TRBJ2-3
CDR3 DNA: TGCGCCAGCAGTGACGGGAGTCGGAGCACAGATACGCAGTATTTT
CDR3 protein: CASSDGSRSTDTQYF

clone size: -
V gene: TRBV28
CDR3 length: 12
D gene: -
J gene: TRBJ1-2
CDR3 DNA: TGTGCCAGCAGTCTGTCCGGGGGTGGCTACACCTTC
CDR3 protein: CASSLSGGGYTF

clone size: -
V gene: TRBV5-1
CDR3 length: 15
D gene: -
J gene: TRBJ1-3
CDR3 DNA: TGCGCCAGCAGTATTTGGGGGAATCAGGAAAACACCATATATTTT
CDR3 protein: CASSIWGNQENTIYF

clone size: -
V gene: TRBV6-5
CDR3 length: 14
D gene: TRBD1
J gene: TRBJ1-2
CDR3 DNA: TGTGCCAGCGGGATACAGGGGGCGTTCTATGGCTACACCTTC
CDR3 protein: CASGIQGAFYGYTF

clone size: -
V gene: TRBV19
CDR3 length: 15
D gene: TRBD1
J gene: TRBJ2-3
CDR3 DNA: TGTGCCAGTAGGAAGGACAGGGCTAGCACAGATACGCAGTATTTT
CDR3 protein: CASRKDRASTDTQYF

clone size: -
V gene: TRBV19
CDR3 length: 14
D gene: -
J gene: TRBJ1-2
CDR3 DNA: TGTGCCAGCTCAACCAGGGGACCCTACTATGGCTACACCTTC
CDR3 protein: CASSTRGPYYGYTF

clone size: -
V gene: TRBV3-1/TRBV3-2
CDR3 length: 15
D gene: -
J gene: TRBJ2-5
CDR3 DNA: TGTGCCAGCAGCCTTCGACAGGGGAGGGGAGAGACCCAGTACTTC
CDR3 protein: CASSLRQGRGETQYF

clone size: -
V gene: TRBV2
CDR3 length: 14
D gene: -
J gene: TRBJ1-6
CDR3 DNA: TGTGCCAGCAGTGAAGGGGGAGTTAATTCACCCCTCCACTTT
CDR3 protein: CASSEGGVNSPLHF

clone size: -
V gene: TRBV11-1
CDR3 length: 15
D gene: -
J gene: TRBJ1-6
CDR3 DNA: TGTGCCAGCAGCTTAAATAGACAGGAGAATTCACCCCTCCACTTT
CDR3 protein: CASSLNRQENSPLHF

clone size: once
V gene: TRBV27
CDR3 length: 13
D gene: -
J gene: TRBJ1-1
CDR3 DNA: TGTGCCAGCAGTTTGGCTGGGAAGACTGAAGCTTTCTTT
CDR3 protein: CASSLAGKTEAFF

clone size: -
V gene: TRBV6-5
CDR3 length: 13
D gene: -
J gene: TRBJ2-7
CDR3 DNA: TGTGCCAGCAGTTACGGGGGATTTTACGAGCAGTACTTC
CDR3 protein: CASSYGGFYEQYF